These 24 T cell receptor beta chains came from one sample sequenced in a study of human versus mouse CDR3 diversity and MHC coevolution. Sequencing used immunoSEQ multiplex PCR; TCRdb keeps in-frame clones, though not all of them. The data contain over 60,000 clones, 85% to 95% of them singletons. Sequenced: naive CD4+ T cells from blood. The sample's subset: CD45RO-negative CD62L-positive naive CD4 T cells. These TCRs come from a person aged 30 to 70 in good health.

This rearrangement joins TRBV27 to TRBJ1-6; 9 bases agree with TRBD1. Germline values: CDR1 MNHEY, CDR2 SMNVEV (reference sequence). The CDR3 contains 18 residues. V lost 1 base and J lost 10; bases outside the gene matches: 14. CDR3 sequence: CASSLYSLPGQGWSPLHF. CDR3 DNA: TGTGCCAGCAGTTTATATTCCCTCCCGGGACAGGGATGGTCACCCCTCCACTTT.

The chain recombines TRBV19 with TRBJ1-2; 9 bases agree with TRBD1. Germline-derived CDR1 and CDR2 are LNHDA and SQIVND (reference sequence). The CDR3 totals 15 residues. Trimming cost V 5 bases and J 8 bases; bases outside gene matches: 12. The CDR3 spells CASSLDRGVGYGYTF. The CDR3 region has the DNA TGTGCCAGTAGTCTGGACAGGGGCGTGGGTTACGGCTACACCTTC.

This clone was recorded once. V is TRBV7-3 and J is TRBJ2-3, with unresolved D. Deletions cut 4 bases from V and 8 bases from J, with 10 bases between. The germline V gene encodes CDR1 SGHTA and CDR2 FQGTGA. The CDR3 length is 12 residues. CDR3 region: CASSSGLGTQYF. The CDR3 nucleotides are TGTGCCAGCAGCTCAGGTCTGGGTACGCAGTATTTT.

The rearrangement joins TRBV2 to TRBJ2-5, with 9 bases that match TRBD1. This CDR3 is built from 14 residues. Germline V CDR1 and CDR2: SNHLY, FYNNEI. V was pared by 6 bases and J by 0 bases, with 2 bases of the junction left unmatched. CDR3 coding DNA: TGTGCCAGCAGGGACAGGGGTCACCAAGAGACCCAGTACTTC. This gives the protein CASRDRGHQETQYF.

J is TRBJ1-2 and V is TRBV2; TRBD1 is a possible D gene (5 bases). The CDR3 sequence is 12 residues long. Trimming pared 2 bases from V and 8 bases from J, leaving 9 bases between. Germline V gene data show CDR1 as SNHLY and CDR2 as FYNNEI. The CDR3 DNA reads as TGTGCCAGCAGTGAACGGGGGGAAGGCTACACCTTC. This gives the protein CASSERGEGYTF. The full variable domain, completed using reference TRBV2 and TRBJ1-2, is EPEVTQTPSHQVTQMGQEVILRCVPISNHLYFYWYRQILGQKVEFLVSFYNNEISEKSEIFDDQFSVERPDGSNFTLKIRSTKLEDSAMYFCASSERGEGYTFGSGTRLTVV.

The chain recombines TRBV5-1 with TRBJ1-2; tentatively, D is TRBD1 (5 bases). The CDR3 sequence is 16 residues long. In germline, CDR1 is SGHRS, CDR2 YFSETQ. Trimming removed 0 bases from V and 8 bases from J, with 20 bases in between. This CDR3 is CASSLVPGQGAGGYTF. As DNA, the CDR3 is TGCGCCAGCAGCTTGGTTCCTGGTCAGGGAGCGGGGGGCTACACCTTC. Full variable domain (missing parts from reference TRBV5-1 and TRBJ1-2): KAGVTQTPRYLIKTRGQQVTLSCSPISGHRSVSWYQQTPGQGLQFLFEYFSETQRNKGNFPGRFSGRQFSNSRSEMNVSTLELGDSALYLCASSLVPGQGAGGYTFGSGTRLTVV.

This clone was seen a single time. The CDR3 DNA is TGTGCCAGCAGGGGACAGTTTCGAAACACCATATATTTT. Its translation: CASRGQFRNTIYF. This sequence joins TRBV11-3 and TRBJ1-3; TRBD1 matches 7 bases. CDR3 length equals 13 residues. With 6 bases clipped from V and 5 bases from J, the junction kept 4 bases outside the gene matches. Germline CDR1 reads SGHNT; CDR2 reads YENEEA.

The chain combines TRBV28 with TRBJ1-2; the D is unclear. CDR3 size: 11 residues. Germline CDR1 is MDHEN and CDR2 is SYDVKM. Trimming removed 4 bases from V and 4 bases from J, with 4 bases in between. The DNA for the CDR3 is TGTGCCAGCAGTTCCGGCTATGGCTACACCTTC. Its translation is CASSSGYGYTF.

The chain links TRBV18 to TRBJ2-1; 7 positions agree with TRBD2. V gave up 3 bases and J gave up 5 bases; unmatched junction bases: 7. From germline, CDR1 is KGHSH and CDR2 LQKENI. The CDR3 runs 15 residues. CDR3 in amino acids: CASSPARTRNNEQFF. The CDR3 DNA is TGTGCCAGCTCACCCGCGAGGACTAGAAACAATGAGCAGTTCTTC.

CDR3 loop: CASSQDGAGGEYYGYTF. The CDR3 DNA reads as TGTGCCAGCAGCCAAGATGGTGCAGGGGGCGAGTACTATGGCTACACCTTC. The V and J genes are TRBV14 and TRBJ1-2; 8 bases fit TRBD1. Germline assignment: CDR1 SGHDN and CDR2 FVKESK. Germline trimming cut 0 bases from V and 3 bases from J; bases unmatched to any gene: 9. The CDR3 totals 17 residues.

The V and J genes are TRBV29-1 and TRBJ1-1; TRBD1 agrees at 10 bases. Germline assignment: CDR1 SQVTM and CDR2 ANQGSEA. This CDR3 region has 12 residues. The ends lost 7 bases at V and 1 base at J; junction bases unmatched: 0. The CDR3 DNA reads TGCAGCGGGACAGGGGGGAACACTGAAGCTTTCTTT. The encoded protein is CSGTGGNTEAFF.

Details on this clone: One end of the junction does not line up with germline, which may come from a read error. This same CDR3 is encoded by further DNA sequences in the sample. V is TRBV18 and J is TRBJ2-7; 8 bases align to TRBD2. The CDR3 consists of 15 residues. The V gene's germline CDR1 is KGHSH and CDR2 LQKENI. The DNA of the CDR3 is TGTGCCAGCTCGCCACCGAACGGGAGGGCCTACGAGCAGTACTTC. Translation gives CASSPPNGRAYEQYF.

The CDR3 coding sequence is TGTGCCAGCAGTCCTAGGAACAATGAGCAGTTCTTC. The encoded protein is CASSPRNNEQFF. The rearrangement joins TRBV6-5 to TRBJ2-1, with D unresolved. Germline V gives CDR1 MNHEY, CDR2 SVGAGI. The CDR3 runs to 12 residues. V was shortened by 5 bases and J by 5 bases, with 7 bases between the two germline ends.

The V call is TRBV5-1, the J call TRBJ2-1; 8 bases align to TRBD1. After removal of 0 bases from V and 4 bases from J, the junction contained 3 bases not matched to a gene. Germline CDR1 is SGHRS and CDR2 is YFSETQ. The CDR3 covers 15 residues. CDR3 coding DNA: TGCGCCAGCAGCTTGGACGGACAGGGTTACAATGAGCAGTTCTTC. It translates to CASSLDGQGYNEQFF.

CDR3 nucleotide sequence: TGTGCCAGTAGTACAACTAGCACCGGGGAGCTGTTTTTT. Its protein is CASSTTSTGELFF. The chain combines TRBV19 with TRBJ2-2; D is possibly TRBD2 (5 bases). V gave up 4 bases and J gave up 4 bases, with 7 bases separating them. Per the germline V gene, CDR1 is LNHDA and CDR2 is SQIVND (reference sequence). This CDR3 comprises 13 residues.

V gene TRBV6-1 combines with J gene TRBJ1-2; TRBD1 might be the D (5 bases). CDR1 and CDR2 from the germline V gene are MNHNS and SASEGT. The CDR3 totals 18 residues. Trimming left V 4 bases short and J 0 bases short, with 21 bases between. For the CDR3, the DNA is TGTGCCAGCAGTGCCAACACGGGACTCAGGCTTTCTAACTATGGCTACACCTTC. It yields the protein CASSANTGLRLSNYGYTF.

The gene calls are TRBV6-6 and TRBJ2-3; D not certain. V was pared by 8 bases and J by 1 base, with 13 bases between. Germline V gene data show CDR1 as MNHNY and CDR2 as SVGAGI (reference sequence). The CDR3 runs to 14 residues. The DNA of the CDR3 is TGTGCCAGCTCTGCTTCCCGAGGCACAGATACGCAGTATTTT. As protein: CASSASRGTDTQYF.

This rearrangement joins TRBV19 to TRBJ2-3, with 12 bases that match TRBD2. CDR1 LNHDA and CDR2 SQIVND come from the germline V gene (reference sequence). Unmatched junction bases numbered 6, after V lost 5 bases and J lost 3 bases. There are 16 residues in the CDR3. The CDR3 DNA follows: TGTGCCAGTAGTGAGACTAGCGGGAGTGGAACAGATACGCAGTATTTT. Translation gives CASSETSGSGTDTQYF.

The chain carries TRBV9 and TRBJ1-1; 9 nucleotides align to TRBD1. V gave up 8 bases and J gave up 0 bases; unmatched junction bases: 2. The germline V gene encodes CDR1 SGDLS and CDR2 YYNGEE. CDR3 length: 13 amino acids. The CDR3 sequence is CARGTGMNTEAFF. CDR3 coding DNA: TGTGCCAGAGGGACAGGGATGAACACTGAAGCTTTCTTT.

The rearrangement uses TRBV6-6 and TRBJ1-6; no reliable D call. The CDR3 loop spans 14 amino acids. Trimming pared 5 bases from V and 6 bases from J, leaving 11 bases between. Germline V gene sequence: CDR1 MNHNY, CDR2 SVGAGI (reference sequence). CDR3 bases: TGTGCCAGCAGTAGGCAGGTCTTTAATTCACCCCTCCACTTT. Its protein product is CASSRQVFNSPLHF.

J is TRBJ1-1 and V is TRBV27, with 7 positions matching TRBD1. CDR1 and CDR2 (germline): MNHEY, SMNVEV (reference sequence). J was trimmed by 0 bases and V by 8 bases; bases with no gene match: 6. There are 14 residues in the CDR3. CDR3 DNA sequence: TGTGCCAGCCTCTCACAGGGGCTGAACACTGAAGCTTTCTTT. It yields the protein CASLSQGLNTEAFF.

The chain carries TRBV5-1 and TRBJ2-3; D possibly corresponds to TRBD2 (6 bases). CDR1 SGHRS and CDR2 YFSETQ come from the germline V gene. V was shortened by 3 bases and J by 0 bases, with 8 bases between the two germline ends. The CDR3 runs to 14 residues. CDR3 residues: CASSSGLSTDTQYF. CDR3 coding DNA: TGCGCCAGCAGCTCGGGACTTAGCACAGATACGCAGTATTTT.

This clone has more than one count but fewer than ten. The V and J genes are TRBV10-3 and TRBJ2-7, with 12 nucleotides matching TRBD2. After removal of 6 bases from V and 2 bases from J, the junction contained 2 bases not matched to a gene. The V gene's germline CDR1 is ENHRY and CDR2 SYGVKD. The CDR3 extends over 14 amino acids. Written as DNA, the CDR3 is TGTGCCATCAGCGGGACTAGCGGGCCCTACGAGCAGTACTTC. Translating it yields CAISGTSGPYEQYF.

The chain couples TRBV9 to TRBJ2-7; 7 bases agree with TRBD2. Germline V lookup: CDR1 SGDLS, CDR2 YYNGEE. V trimming: 2 bases; J trimming: 3 bases; junction bases outside the gene matches: 2. The CDR3 has 13 amino acids. The CDR3, as DNA: TGTGCCAGCAGCGTTGGCGGGAGCTACGAGCAGTACTTC. Protein sequence: CASSVGGSYEQYF.